The 22 T cell receptor beta chains below come from one sample, sequenced in a study of cytomegalovirus exposure and HLA in healthy donors. The PCR made use of 60 Vbeta and 13 Jbeta primers. The assay was immunoSEQ multiplex PCR, and TCRdb's table has in-frame clones only and misses some. Of some 150,000 clones in the sample, 77% were seen once. The sequenced material came from PBMCs. These receptors were obtained from a woman aged 25-40 years in good health and CMV-seronegative.

The J gene is TRBJ1-2, the V gene TRBV7-8, with D possibly matching TRBD1 (6 bases). This CDR3 contains 16 residues. The germline V and J ends were trimmed by 1 base and 8 bases, with 20 bases remaining between them. CDR1 and CDR2 from the germline V gene are SGHVS and FQNEAQ. The CDR3 sequence: CASSLGGQRRLGGYTF. In DNA form, the CDR3 reads TGTGCCAGCAGCTTAGGTGGACAGCGGCGCCTCGGCGGCTACACCTTC.

Here the CDR3 DNA reads TGCGCCAGCAGCTTGGCCATCCTGACTAGCGGGAGGGAAACCGAGTACAATGAGCAGTTCTTC. Residues: CASSLAILTSGRETEYNEQFF. V usage is TRBV5-1 and J usage is TRBJ2-1; 14 positions agree with TRBD2. The CDR3 spans 21 residues. After removal of 0 bases from V and 4 bases from J, the junction contained 15 bases not matched to a gene. CDR1 is SGHRS, CDR2 YFSETQ, per germline.

The gene calls are TRBV28 and TRBJ2-7; TRBD1 might be the D (5 bases). Trimming pared 2 bases from V and 7 bases from J, leaving 12 bases between. Germline values: CDR1 MDHEN, CDR2 SYDVKM. The CDR3 covers 13 residues. CDR3 region: CASSLPSQGEQYF. CDR3 in DNA: TGTGCCAGCAGTTTACCCAGCCAGGGAGAGCAGTACTTC.

The chain is built from TRBV5-4 and TRBJ2-7; 9 bases are a match to TRBD2. This CDR3 is 15 amino acids long. The J segment lost 0 bases and the V segment lost 4 bases, leaving 5 bases of the junction unmatched. Germline V gene data show CDR1 as SGHNT and CDR2 as YYREEE (reference sequence). The CDR3 region is CASSPDSGSSYEQYF. The DNA for the CDR3 is TGTGCCAGCAGCCCCGATAGCGGGAGCTCCTACGAGCAGTACTTC.

The V and J genes are TRBV19 and TRBJ1-5, with TRBD1 matching 7 bases. Trimming at V came to 7 bases and at J to 4 bases, leaving 7 bases not matched to a gene. This CDR3 spans 14 amino acids. Germline-derived CDR1 and CDR2 are LNHDA and SQIVND (reference sequence). The CDR3 sequence: CASKAIQGNQPQHF. The DNA for the CDR3 is TGTGCCAGTAAGGCTATACAGGGGAATCAGCCCCAGCATTTT.

The J gene is TRBJ2-1, the V gene TRBV4-2; D remains ambiguous. Germline V lookup: CDR1 LGHNA, CDR2 YNFKEQ. V was shortened by 3 bases and J by 4 bases, with 10 bases between the two germline ends. The length of the CDR3 is 14 residues. The CDR3 DNA reads TGTGCCAGCAGCCAGGCTGACATGTACAATGAGCAGTTCTTC. It encodes CASSQADMYNEQFF.

This chain joins TRBV7-9 and TRBJ2-7, with TRBD2 as a possible D gene (6 bases). The CDR3 is 14 residues long. V gave up 5 bases and J gave up 4 bases, with 15 bases separating them. Germline loops: CDR1 SEHNR, CDR2 FQNEAQ (reference sequence). CDR3 residues: CASSPSGSLYEQYF. The DNA of the CDR3 is TGTGCCAGCAGCCCTTCCGGGAGTTTATACGAGCAGTACTTC.

The chain couples TRBV27 to TRBJ1-1; D gene uncertain. Deletions cut 2 bases from V and 4 bases from J, with 11 bases between. Per germline, CDR1 MNHEY and CDR2 SMNVEV (reference sequence). This CDR3 comprises 14 residues. The CDR3 region is CASSLEGMGTEAFF. CDR3 DNA sequence: TGTGCCAGCAGTTTAGAGGGTATGGGCACTGAAGCTTTCTTT.

The V gene is TRBV5-1, the J gene TRBJ2-3; 8 bases are a match to TRBD2. This CDR3 has 14 residues. Trimming cost V 4 bases and J 5 bases; bases outside gene matches: 6. CDR1 is SGHRS, CDR2 YFSETQ, per germline. This chain's CDR3 is CASSTAGAGDTQYF. The CDR3 DNA reads as TGCGCCAGCAGCACAGCGGGGGCTGGAGATACGCAGTATTTT. Supplemented by reference TRBV5-1 and TRBJ2-3, the full variable domain reads KAGVTQTPRYLIKTRGQQVTLSCSPISGHRSVSWYQQTPGQGLQFLFEYFSETQRNKGNFPGRFSGRQFSNSRSEMNVSTLELGDSALYLCASSTAGAGDTQYFGPGTRLTVL.

The chain's CDR3 is CSVGRHGLAGVYF. CDR3 in DNA: TGCAGCGTTGGTAGGCACGGACTAGCGGGTGTATATTTT. This sequence joins TRBV29-1 and TRBJ2-3, with 11 positions matching TRBD2. This CDR3 is 13 amino acids long. J gave up 15 bases and V 4 bases, and 12 bases lay outside the gene matches. From germline, CDR1 is SQVTM and CDR2 ANQGSEA.

V is TRBV5-1 and J is TRBJ1-6; D unresolved. Germline V gives CDR1 SGHRS, CDR2 YFSETQ. With 2 bases removed from V and 5 bases from J, the gap between germline ends came to 8 bases. This CDR3 region has 14 residues. CDR3 protein: CASSFAADNSPLHF. In DNA, the CDR3 is TGCGCCAGCAGCTTTGCGGCAGATAATTCACCCCTCCACTTT.

The chain employs TRBV2 and TRBJ2-1, with D possibly being TRBD1 (6 bases). Trimming pared 8 bases from V and 5 bases from J, leaving 16 bases between. From germline, CDR1 is SNHLY and CDR2 FYNNEI. The CDR3 length is 14 residues. CDR3 amino acids: CASFIQDSHNEQFF. DNA of the CDR3: TGTGCCAGCTTTATTCAGGACAGTCACAATGAGCAGTTCTTC.

This clone was observed a single time. The chain recombines TRBV7-2 with TRBJ2-7; D perhaps matches TRBD1 (5 bases). Trimming removed 4 bases from V and 2 bases from J, with 15 bases in between. Germline V gives CDR1 SGHTA, CDR2 FQGNSA. There are 15 residues in the CDR3. CDR3 DNA: TGTGCCAGCAGCTCCGAGCCAGGGTTAGCCTACGAGCAGTACTTC. Its translation is CASSSEPGLAYEQYF.

The chain is built from TRBV27 and TRBJ2-3; 7 bases fit TRBD2. Germline values: CDR1 MNHEY, CDR2 SMNVEV (reference sequence). The CDR3 is made up of 13 amino acids. Trimming cost V 4 bases and J 6 bases; bases outside gene matches: 4. CDR3 region: CASSWDSGDTQYF. The CDR3 DNA follows: TGTGCCAGCAGTTGGGATAGCGGGGATACGCAGTATTTT.

The chain carries TRBV30 and TRBJ2-1; 10 bases are shared with TRBD2. This CDR3 is 14 amino acids long. Per the germline V gene, CDR1 is GTSNPN and CDR2 is SVGIG (reference sequence). Trimming removed 5 bases from V and 7 bases from J; junction bases left unmatched: 8. The CDR3: CAWGQEAGGNEQFF. DNA of the CDR3: TGTGCCTGGGGTCAGGAAGCGGGGGGGAATGAGCAGTTCTTC.

This sequence joins TRBV5-1 and TRBJ1-1, with D perhaps TRBD1 (6 bases). The germline V and J ends were trimmed by 0 bases and 1 base, with 10 bases remaining between them. In germline, CDR1 is SGHRS, CDR2 YFSETQ. There are 15 residues in the CDR3. CDR3 residues: CASSLDWTENTEAFF. The DNA for the CDR3 is TGCGCCAGCAGCTTGGATTGGACAGAGAACACTGAAGCTTTCTTT.

CDR3 nucleotides: TGTGCCAGCAGCTTGGCGGCGGGAGGGCTCAGCTATGTCTACTTC. Translating it yields CASSLAAGGLSYVYF. The gene calls are TRBV5-6 and TRBJ2-7, with TRBD2 identical over 9 bases. The CDR3 length is 15 residues. V shed 0 bases and J 13 bases; nucleotides not matched to a gene: 14. CDR1 and CDR2 from the germline V gene are SGHDT and YYEEEE.

The chain joins TRBV7-7 to TRBJ2-2; no definite D call. Germline values: CDR1 SSHAT, CDR2 FNYEAQ (reference sequence). The length of the CDR3 is 16 residues. V lost 1 base, J lost 0 bases, and 9 bases lay in between. CDR3 DNA: TGTGCCAGCAGCTTAGGTTCAGGCTCGAACACCGGGGAGCTGTTTTTT. Encoded protein: CASSLGSGSNTGELFF.

This rearrangement joins TRBV7-6 to TRBJ2-2; 8 bases map to TRBD1. The CDR3 is 17 residues long. From germline, CDR1 is SGHVS and CDR2 FNYEAQ. V shed 3 bases and J 4 bases; nucleotides not matched to a gene: 10. CDR3 sequence (DNA): TGTGCCAGCAGCTTTCCCGCATTAACAGGGGGCACCGGGGAGCTGTTTTTT. Protein sequence: CASSFPALTGGTGELFF.

The rearrangement links TRBV30 to TRBJ2-3, with TRBD2 as a possible D gene (5 bases). The CDR3 length is 16 residues. The V end was cut by 4 bases, the J end by 1 base, with 18 bases between. Germline values: CDR1 GTSNPN, CDR2 SVGIG (reference sequence). The CDR3 bases are TGTGCCTGGATTCAGGTTCGGGATTGGGGCACAGATACGCAGTATTTT. This gives the protein CAWIQVRDWGTDTQYF.

The V call is TRBV18, the J call TRBJ1-1; D unclear. V was pared by 3 bases and J by 1 base, with 9 bases between. The CDR3 is 14 residues long. Germline CDR1 reads KGHSH; CDR2 reads LQKENI. CDR3 nucleotide sequence: TGTGCCAGCTCACCCTTCGCGGCGAACACTGAAGCTTTCTTT. This gives the protein CASSPFAANTEAFF.

The rearrangement joins TRBV7-2 to TRBJ2-2; 14 bases line up with TRBD2. CDR1 and CDR2 (germline): SGHTA, FQGNSA. This CDR3 region has 17 residues. V lost 4 bases to trimming and J lost 6 bases; unmatched junction nucleotides: 7. CDR3 DNA: TGTGCCAGCAGCTCCCCTCGGACTAGCGGGAGGTCCGGGGAGCTGTTTTTT. Translating it yields CASSSPRTSGRSGELFF.